This entry concerns a single T cell receptor beta chain. Its antigen remains unknown. V shed 6 bases and J 0 bases; nucleotides not matched to a gene: 5. CDR3 size: 16 residues. Germline CDR1 is DFQATT and CDR2 is SNEGSKA (reference sequence). Unique molecular identifiers were built into the TCRbeta library. TCRdb analysed the PCR reads with MiXCR anew, one entry per CDR3 protein. Among about 220,000 distinct CDR3 sequences listed, roughly 18% were seen once. This specimen comes from a study of T-cell reconstitution after alpha-beta-depleted transplantation in children. Study conclusions and caveats: Roughly two months post-transplant, alpha-beta T cells reportedly originated from several hundred graft clones that had expanded. High day-60 TCRbeta diversity in some patients came from surviving recipient T cells and thymic progenitors.

The starting material was PBMCs, mostly from graft donor cells, obtained 360 days after TCRalphabeta/CD19-depleted stem cell transplant. The V gene is TRBV20-1, the J gene TRBJ2-5, with 15 positions matching TRBD2. The source is a male patient aged 2-15 years who had a stem cell transplant for acute lymphoblastic leukemia, so the T cells may come from the graft donor. The CDR3 DNA reads as TGCAGTGCGGGGACTAGCGGGGGGTCGTACCAAGAGACCCAGTACTTC. Encoded protein: CSAGTSGGSYQETQYF.